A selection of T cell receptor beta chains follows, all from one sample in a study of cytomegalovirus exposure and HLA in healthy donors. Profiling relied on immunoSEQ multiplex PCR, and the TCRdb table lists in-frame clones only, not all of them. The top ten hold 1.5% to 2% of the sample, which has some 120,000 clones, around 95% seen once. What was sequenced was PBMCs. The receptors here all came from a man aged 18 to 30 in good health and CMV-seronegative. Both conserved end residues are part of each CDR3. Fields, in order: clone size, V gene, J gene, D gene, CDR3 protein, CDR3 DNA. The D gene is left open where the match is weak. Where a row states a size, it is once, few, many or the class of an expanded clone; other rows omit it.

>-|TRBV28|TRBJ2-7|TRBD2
CASSLRNSGRGYEQYF
TGTGCCAGCAGTTTACGGAATAGCGGGAGGGGCTACGAGCAGTACTTC
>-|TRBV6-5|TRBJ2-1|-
CASRTSGPYNEQFF
TGTGCCAGCAGGACCAGCGGGCCCTACAATGAGCAGTTCTTC
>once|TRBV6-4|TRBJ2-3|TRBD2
CASSGRTSGREVDTQYF
TGTGCCAGCAGTGGACGGACTAGCGGGAGAGAGGTAGATACGCAGTATTTT
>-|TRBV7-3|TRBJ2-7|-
CASSSPGGAAEQYF
TGTGCCAGCAGCTCCCCTGGTGGGGCAGCCGAGCAGTACTTC
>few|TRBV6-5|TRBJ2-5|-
CASSYSLTGVETQYF
TGTGCCAGCAGTTACTCTCTGACGGGGGTAGAGACCCAGTACTTC
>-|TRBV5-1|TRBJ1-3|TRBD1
CASSSTGSGNTIYF
TGCGCCAGCAGCTCGACAGGGTCTGGAAACACCATATATTTT
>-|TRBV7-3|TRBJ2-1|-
CASSLIPNPYMAAGPNEQFF
TGTGCCAGCAGCTTAATCCCCAACCCGTATATGGCGGCCGGCCCTAATGAGCAGTTCTTC
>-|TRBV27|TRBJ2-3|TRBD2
CASSRIAGVGTDTQYF
TGTGCCAGCTCGAGGATAGCGGGAGTGGGCACAGATACGCAGTATTTT
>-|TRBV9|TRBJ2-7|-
CASSVGHLSSYEQYF
TGTGCCAGCAGCGTAGGCCACCTAAGCTCCTACGAGCAGTACTTC
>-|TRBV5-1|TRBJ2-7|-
CASSANYYEQYF
TGCGCCAGCAGCGCGAACTACTACGAGCAGTACTTC
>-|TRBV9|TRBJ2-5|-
CASSVAPQGQETQYF
TGTGCCAGCAGCGTAGCCCCGCAGGGCCAAGAGACCCAGTACTTC
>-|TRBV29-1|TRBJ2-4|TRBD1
CSVRRSLTGGPKNIQYF
TGCAGCGTTCGCAGGAGCTTGACAGGGGGTCCCAAAAACATTCAGTACTTC
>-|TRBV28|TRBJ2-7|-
CASSLIGRFLRDGSYEQYF
TGTGCCAGCAGTTTAATCGGTCGGTTCTTACGGGATGGCTCCTACGAGCAGTACTTC
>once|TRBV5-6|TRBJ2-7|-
CASSLPNSYEQYF
TGTGCCAGCAGCTTACCTAACTCCTACGAGCAGTACTTC
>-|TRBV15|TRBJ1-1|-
CATSEGGAQDTEAFF
TGTGCCACCAGCGAAGGGGGGGCGCAGGACACTGAAGCTTTCTTT
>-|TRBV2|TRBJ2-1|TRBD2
CASSEAWTSGIYNEQFF
TGTGCCAGCAGTGAAGCGTGGACTAGCGGGATATACAATGAGCAGTTCTTC
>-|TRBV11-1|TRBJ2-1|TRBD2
CASSSTSGSGYEQFF
TGTGCCAGCAGCTCTACTAGCGGGTCTGGGTATGAGCAGTTCTTC
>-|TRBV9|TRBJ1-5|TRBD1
CAAPTGRGRCYQPQHF
TGTGCCGCCCCAACGGGAAGGGGGCGATGTTATCAGCCCCAGCATTTT
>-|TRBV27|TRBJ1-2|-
CASSTGVPLYGYTF
TGTGCCAGCAGTACCGGGGTTCCACTATATGGCTACACCTTC
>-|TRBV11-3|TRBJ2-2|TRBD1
CASSMPVTGGLEELFF
TGTGCCAGCAGCATGCCGGTGACAGGGGGTCTGGAGGAGCTGTTTTTT
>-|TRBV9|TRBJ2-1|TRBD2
CASSAGASGTYEQFF
TGTGCCAGCAGCGCGGGGGCTAGCGGGACCTATGAGCAGTTCTTC
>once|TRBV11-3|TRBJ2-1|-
CASSRTQDLNNEQFF
TGTGCCAGCAGCCGGACTCAAGATCTAAACAATGAGCAGTTCTTC
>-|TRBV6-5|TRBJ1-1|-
CASRPQRHAIEAFF
TGTGCCAGCAGGCCTCAGAGGCATGCGATTGAAGCTTTCTTT
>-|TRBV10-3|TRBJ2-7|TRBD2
CAIGKTSSVHEQYF
TGTGCCATCGGCAAGACTAGCAGTGTCCACGAGCAGTACTTC
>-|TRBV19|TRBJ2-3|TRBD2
CASALAGLYKHRFDTQYF
TGTGCCAGCGCCTTAGCGGGACTCTACAAGCACCGGTTTGATACGCAGTATTTT
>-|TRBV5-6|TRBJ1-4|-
CASSPWRDLTAKLFF
TGTGCCAGCAGCCCATGGCGGGATTTGACGGCAAAACTGTTTTTT
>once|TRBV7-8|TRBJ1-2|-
CASSLGGLSAYGYTF
TGTGCCAGCAGCCTCGGTGGGCTTTCTGCCTATGGCTACACCTTC
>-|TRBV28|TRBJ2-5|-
CASTPPGNLGSSQETQYF
TGTGCCAGCACCCCGCCCGGGAATCTCGGATCCTCACAAGAGACCCAGTACTTC
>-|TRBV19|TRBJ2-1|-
CASSIYPGSGNEQFF
TGTGCCAGTAGTATATATCCCGGGAGCGGCAATGAGCAGTTCTTC
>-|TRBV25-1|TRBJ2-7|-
CASIGGPTYEQYF
TGTGCCAGCATTGGTGGCCCCACCTACGAGCAGTACTTC
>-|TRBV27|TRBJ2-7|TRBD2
CASSGRLAANSYEQYF
TGTGCCAGCTCAGGGAGACTAGCGGCAAACTCCTACGAGCAGTACTTC
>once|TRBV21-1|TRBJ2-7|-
CASSKRAGSSYEQYF
TGTGCCAGCAGCAAAAGGGCCGGGAGCTCCTACGAGCAGTACTTC
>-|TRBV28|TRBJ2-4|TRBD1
CASSYWQGASIQYF
TGTGCCAGCAGTTATTGGCAGGGGGCATCCATTCAGTACTTC
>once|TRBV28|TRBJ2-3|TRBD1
CASSGTGADPNTDTQYF
TGTGCCAGCTCCGGGACAGGGGCAGATCCCAACACAGATACGCAGTATTTT
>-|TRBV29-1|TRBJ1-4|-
CSVEDRVISEKLFF
TGCAGCGTTGAAGATCGAGTGATTAGTGAAAAACTGTTTTTT
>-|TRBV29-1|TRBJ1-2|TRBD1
CSVVRRTGIEDYGYTF
TGCAGCGTTGTAAGGAGGACAGGGATCGAGGACTATGGCTACACCTTC
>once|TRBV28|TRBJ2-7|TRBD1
CASSPTGGRSYEQYF
TGTGCCAGCAGCCCAACAGGGGGCAGGTCCTACGAGCAGTACTTC
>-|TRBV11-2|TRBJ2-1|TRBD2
CASSRGLANEQFF
TGTGCCAGCAGCCGAGGACTAGCGAATGAGCAGTTCTTC
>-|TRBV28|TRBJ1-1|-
CASSSWGGRNTEAFF
TGTGCCAGCAGCTCCTGGGGGGGGAGGAACACTGAAGCTTTCTTT
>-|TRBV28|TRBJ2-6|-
CASSSGQHVLTF
TGTGCCAGCAGTTCTGGACAGCACGTCCTGACTTTC
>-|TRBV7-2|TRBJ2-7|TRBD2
CASRVSGGIEEQYF
TGTGCCAGCAGGGTTAGCGGGGGGATTGAGGAGCAGTACTTC
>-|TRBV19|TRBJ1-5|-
CASSMVGEGQPQHF
TGTGCCAGTAGTATGGTAGGGGAAGGTCAGCCCCAGCATTTT
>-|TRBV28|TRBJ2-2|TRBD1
CASSLTGTGNTGELFF
TGTGCCAGCAGTTTAACCGGGACAGGGAACACCGGGGAGCTGTTTTTT
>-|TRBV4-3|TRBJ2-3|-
CASSQGHLTDTQYF
TGCGCCAGCAGCCAGGGCCACCTCACAGATACGCAGTATTTT
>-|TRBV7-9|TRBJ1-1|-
CASSPSFDRMNTEAFF
TGTGCCAGCAGCCCATCCTTCGACAGAATGAACACTGAAGCTTTCTTT
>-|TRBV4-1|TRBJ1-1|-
CASSLSLGQLNTEAFF
TGCGCCAGCAGCCTATCGCTGGGGCAGCTGAACACTGAAGCTTTCTTT
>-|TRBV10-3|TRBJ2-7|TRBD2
CATWGGTSGPYEQYF
TGTGCCACATGGGGCGGGACTAGCGGTCCCTACGAGCAGTACTTC
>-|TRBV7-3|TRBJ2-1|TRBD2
CASSSTSGGNNEQFF
TGTGCCAGCAGCTCCACTAGCGGGGGCAACAATGAGCAGTTCTTC
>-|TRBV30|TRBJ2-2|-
CAWSVPARTGELFF
TGTGCCTGGAGTGTACCAGCGCGCACCGGGGAGCTGTTTTTT
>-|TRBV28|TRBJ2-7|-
CAVGQTTDSYEQYF
TGTGCAGTTGGACAGACGACTGACTCCTACGAGCAGTACTTC
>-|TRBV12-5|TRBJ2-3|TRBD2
CASGFTSGTITDTQYF
TGTGCTAGTGGTTTCACTAGCGGGACGATCACAGATACGCAGTATTTT
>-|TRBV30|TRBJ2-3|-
CAWIQGRTDTQYF
TGTGCCTGGATACAGGGTCGCACAGATACGCAGTATTTT
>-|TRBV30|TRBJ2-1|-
CAWSVSSRNEQFF
TGTGCCTGGAGTGTATCGAGTCGGAATGAGCAGTTCTTC
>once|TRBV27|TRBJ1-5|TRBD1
CASSPALYRGRGQQPQHF
TGTGCCAGCAGCCCGGCACTGTACAGGGGTAGAGGCCAACAGCCCCAGCATTTT
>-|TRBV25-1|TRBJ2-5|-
CASSEWTGGLEGETQYF
TGTGCCAGCAGTGAATGGACGGGCGGTCTAGAGGGAGAGACCCAGTACTTC
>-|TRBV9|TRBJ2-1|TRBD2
CASSVELAGVHNEQFF
TGTGCCAGCAGCGTCGAACTAGCGGGAGTCCACAATGAGCAGTTCTTC
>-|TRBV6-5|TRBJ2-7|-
CASSYSWTDSYEQYF
TGTGCCAGCAGTTACTCATGGACAGACTCCTACGAGCAGTACTTC
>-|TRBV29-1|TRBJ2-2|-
CSVLAHTGELFF
TGCAGCGTTTTGGCACACACCGGGGAGCTGTTTTTT
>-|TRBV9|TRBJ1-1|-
CASSEGTEWTEAFF
TGTGCCAGCAGCGAAGGGACTGAGTGGACTGAAGCTTTCTTT